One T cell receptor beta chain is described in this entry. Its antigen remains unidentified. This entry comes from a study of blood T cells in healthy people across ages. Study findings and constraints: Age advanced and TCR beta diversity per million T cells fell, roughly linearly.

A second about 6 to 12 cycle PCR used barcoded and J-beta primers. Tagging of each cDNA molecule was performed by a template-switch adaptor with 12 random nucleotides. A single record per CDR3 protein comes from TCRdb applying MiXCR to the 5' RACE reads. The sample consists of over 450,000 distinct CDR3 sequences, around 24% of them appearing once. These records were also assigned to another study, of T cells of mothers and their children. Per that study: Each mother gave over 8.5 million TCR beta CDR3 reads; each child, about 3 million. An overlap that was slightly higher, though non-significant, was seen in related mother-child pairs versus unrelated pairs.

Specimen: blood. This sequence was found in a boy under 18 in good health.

CDR3: CASSSLAGHTDTQYF. CDR3 DNA: TGTGCCAGCAGCTCTTTGGCCGGCCACACAGATACGCAGTATTTT. The genes are TRBV7-6 and TRBJ2-3; no reliable D call. The CDR3 runs 15 residues. The germline CDR1 and CDR2 sequences are SGHVS and FNYEAQ. V lost 4 bases and J 2 bases, leaving 13 bases between the germline ends.